This T cell receptor (beta chain) was observed in a study of OX40 agonist ivuxolimab in advanced cancers. Study-level background: Past anti-PD-1, anti-PD-L1 or anti-CTLA-4 therapy was accepted, and 40% had received some. The study's findings and limits: Relative to CD4+, CD8+ T cells held more expanded clones on average.

Trimming cost V 5 bases and J 9 bases, with 10 bases left between them. The CDR3 extends over 12 amino acids. In germline, CDR1 is SGHVS, CDR2 FNYEAQ. Clones were read by immunoSEQ multiplex PCR, and TCRdb kept only the in-frame ones, dropping some. The data contain around 94,000 clones, more than 90% of them singletons. Turning to this clone: The antigen is not known.

Source: CD4+ or CD8+ T cells sorted from blood, taken in a trial of the OX40 agonist ivuxolimab. The receptor comes from an adult with an advanced solid tumor such as melanoma, head and neck, liver or kidney cancer. The V and J genes are TRBV7-6 and TRBJ2-2; D gene ambiguous. The CDR3 DNA reads TGTGCCAGCAGCCCAGCCTCTCGGGAGCTGTTTTTT. Its protein is CASSPASRELFF.